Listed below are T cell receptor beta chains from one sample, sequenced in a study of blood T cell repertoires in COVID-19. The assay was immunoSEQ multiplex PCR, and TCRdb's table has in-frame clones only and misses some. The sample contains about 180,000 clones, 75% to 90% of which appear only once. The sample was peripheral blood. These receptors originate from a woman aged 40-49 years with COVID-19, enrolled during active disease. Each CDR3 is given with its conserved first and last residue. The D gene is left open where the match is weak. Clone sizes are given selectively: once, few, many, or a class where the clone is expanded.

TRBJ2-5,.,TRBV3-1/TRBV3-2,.,TGTGCCAGCAGCCAAGATCGACTCCGATATGGGAACACAGGGGAGACCCAGTACTTC,CASSQDRLRYGNTGETQYF
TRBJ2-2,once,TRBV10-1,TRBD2,TGCGCCAGCAGTGAGTCGGGACTAGCGTCCGGGGAGCTGTTTTTT,CASSESGLASGELFF
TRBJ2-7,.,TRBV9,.,TGTGCCAGCAGCTCCCGTAACTACGAGCAGTACTTC,CASSSRNYEQYF
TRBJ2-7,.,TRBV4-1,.,TGCGCCAGCAGCCAAGATGAGCGGTACGAGCAGTACTTC,CASSQDERYEQYF
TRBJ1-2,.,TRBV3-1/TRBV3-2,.,TGTGCCAGCAGCCAAGGGGGGGTAGGCTACACCTTC,CASSQGGVGYTF
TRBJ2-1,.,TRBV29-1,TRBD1,TGCAGCGTTGGCGGGACAGGGCCCTACAATGAGCAGTTCTTC,CSVGGTGPYNEQFF
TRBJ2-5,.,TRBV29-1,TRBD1,TGCAGCGGTCAGGACAGGGGGCCCCTGACCCAGTACTTC,CSGQDRGPLTQYF
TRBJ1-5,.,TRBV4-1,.,TGCGCCAGCAGCCAAGTTGAGGGGGGGGGCCAGCCCCAGCATTTT,CASSQVEGGGQPQHF
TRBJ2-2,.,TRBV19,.,TGTGCCAGTAGAATCCCCTACACCGGGGAGCTGTTTTTT,CASRIPYTGELFF
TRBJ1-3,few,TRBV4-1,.,TGCGCCAGCAGCCAAGGGTCCGCGCTCTCTGGAAACACCATATATTTT,CASSQGSALSGNTIYF
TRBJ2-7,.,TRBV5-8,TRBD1,TGTGCCAGCAGCTTCAGGACAGGGGAGGGCGAGCAGTACTTC,CASSFRTGEGEQYF
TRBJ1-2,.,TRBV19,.,TGTGCCAGTAGCTCTCGGGGGGGGAGGTATGGCTACACCTTC,CASSSRGGRYGYTF
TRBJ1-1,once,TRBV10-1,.,TGCGCCAGCGGCCCGTACAGGTCCCCCGTCACTGAAGCTTTCTTT,CASGPYRSPVTEAFF
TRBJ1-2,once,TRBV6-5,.,TGTGCCAGCAGGGAGACAGGAACGTATGGCTACACCTTC,CASRETGTYGYTF
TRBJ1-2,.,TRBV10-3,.,TGTGCCATCAATCCGGGGAGGGCTAACTATGGCTACACCTTC,CAINPGRANYGYTF
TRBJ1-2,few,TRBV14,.,TGTGCCAGCAGCCCGCAGAACTATGGCTACACCTTC,CASSPQNYGYTF
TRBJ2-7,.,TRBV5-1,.,TGCGCCAGCAGCTTGGTTGCGGGGACCTACGAGCAGTACTTC,CASSLVAGTYEQYF
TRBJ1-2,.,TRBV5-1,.,TGCGCCAGCAGCTTGGCCCCAGGGGACTATGGCTACACCTTC,CASSLAPGDYGYTF
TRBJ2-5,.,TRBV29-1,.,TGCAGCGTTGAAGACCAGCGGTCACAAGAGACCCAGTACTTC,CSVEDQRSQETQYF
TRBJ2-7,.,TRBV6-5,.,TGTGCCAGCAGTTACTCCCAGGGGCCCCCCCTTGAGCAGTACTTC,CASSYSQGPPLEQYF
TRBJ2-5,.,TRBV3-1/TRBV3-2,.,TGTGCCAGCAGCCAAAGAGAAATCAGGGGTTTGGAGACCCAGTACTTC,CASSQREIRGLETQYF
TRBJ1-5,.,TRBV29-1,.,TGCAGCGTCCGCGGACAGCTGAATCAGCCCCAGCATTTT,CSVRGQLNQPQHF
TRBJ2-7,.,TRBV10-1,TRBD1,TGCGCCAGCAGTGAACAGAAATGGCAGGGGGAAACCTACGAGCAGTACTTC,CASSEQKWQGETYEQYF
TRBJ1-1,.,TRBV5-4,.,TGTGCCAGCAGAGGAGAGAGCACTGAAGCTTTCTTT,CASRGESTEAFF
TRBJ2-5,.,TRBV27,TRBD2,TGTGCCAGCAGTACCTCACTAGCGGGAGGCCCTACTACCCAAGAGACCCAGTACTTC,CASSTSLAGGPTTQETQYF
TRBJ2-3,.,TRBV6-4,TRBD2,TGTGCCAGCAGTGACACGGCTAGCGGGGGGTTAGATACGCAGTATTTT,CASSDTASGGLDTQYF
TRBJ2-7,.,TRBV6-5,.,TGTGCCAGCACCGGACAGATCTCCTACGAGCAGTACTTC,CASTGQISYEQYF
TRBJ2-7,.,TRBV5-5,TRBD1,TGTGCCAGCAGCTTGGGGCAGGGGGCCGTCGAGCAGTACTTC,CASSLGQGAVEQYF
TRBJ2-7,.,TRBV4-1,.,TGCGCCAGCAGCCTGGGTGCCACCTTTAGGGGCGAGCAGTACTTC,CASSLGATFRGEQYF
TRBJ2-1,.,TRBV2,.,TGTGCCAGCAGTGTTACGGGTCGGGAGCAGTTCTTC,CASSVTGREQFF
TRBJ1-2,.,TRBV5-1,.,TGCGCCAGCAGCTCCTTCGGGGGGAGGACTTGGGGCTACACCTTC,CASSSFGGRTWGYTF
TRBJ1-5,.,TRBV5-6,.,TGTGCCAGCAGCGGCGGGGGGAATCAGCCCCAGCATTTT,CASSGGGNQPQHF
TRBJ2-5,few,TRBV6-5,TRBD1,TGTGCCAGCAGTCCCCTGGGACAGGGAAGAGAGACCCAGTACTTC,CASSPLGQGRETQYF
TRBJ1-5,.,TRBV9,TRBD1,TGTGCCAGCAGCCCACGGACAGGGAACAATCAGCCCCAGCATTTT,CASSPRTGNNQPQHF
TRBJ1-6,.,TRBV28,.,TGTGCCAGCACCATCAGCCAGGCCTATAATTCACCCCTCCACTTT,CASTISQAYNSPLHF
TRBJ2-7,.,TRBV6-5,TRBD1,TGTGCCAGCAGTTACAGGGGGCGAAACTACGAGCAGTACTTC,CASSYRGRNYEQYF
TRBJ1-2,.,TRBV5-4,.,TGTGCCAGCACCCTCCCTCCCTATGGCTACACCTTC,CASTLPPYGYTF
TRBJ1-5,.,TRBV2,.,TGTGCCAGCACGGATCCAGGGAGGGTGGATCAGCCCCAGCATTTT,CASTDPGRVDQPQHF
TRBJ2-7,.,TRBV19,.,TGTGCCAGTAGTATGGGGCCCTGGGGCGAGCAGTACTTC,CASSMGPWGEQYF
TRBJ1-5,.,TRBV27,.,TGTGCCAGCCAAAAGGATTCCGGGAGCAATCAGCCCCAGCATTTT,CASQKDSGSNQPQHF
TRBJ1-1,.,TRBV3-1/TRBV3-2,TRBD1,TGTGCCAGCAGCCTGACAACAGGGGGGACTGAAGCTTTCTTT,CASSLTTGGTEAFF
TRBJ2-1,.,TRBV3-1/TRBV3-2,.,TGTGCCAGCAGTCTCGTAGTCTACAATGAGCAGTTCTTC,CASSLVVYNEQFF
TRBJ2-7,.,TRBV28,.,TGTGCCAGCAGTTTAACCAGTCTTCCCTACGAGCAGTACTTC,CASSLTSLPYEQYF
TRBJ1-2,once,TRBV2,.,TGTGCCACTGGGGACACTACTTATGGCTACACCTTC,CATGDTTYGYTF
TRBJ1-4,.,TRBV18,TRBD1,TGTGCCAGCTCGCCGCAGGGGGGAACTAATGAAAAACTGTTTTTT,CASSPQGGTNEKLFF
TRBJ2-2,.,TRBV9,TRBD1,TGTGCCAGCGGTAGACAGGGGGGTACCGGGGAGCTGTTTTTT,CASGRQGGTGELFF
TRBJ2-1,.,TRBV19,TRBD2,TGTGCCAGTAGCCTTAGCGGGGGCTCCTACAATGAGCAGTTCTTC,CASSLSGGSYNEQFF
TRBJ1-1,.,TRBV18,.,TGTGCCAGCTCACCCTCGGGATGGAACACTGAAGCTTTCTTT,CASSPSGWNTEAFF
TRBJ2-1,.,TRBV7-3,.,TGTGCCAGCAGCTTGGACAGAAGGAATGAGCAGTTCTTC,CASSLDRRNEQFF
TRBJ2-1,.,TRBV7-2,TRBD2,TGTGCCAGCAGCTTAGCGCTAAGCGGGGGTTACAATGAGCAGTTCTTC,CASSLALSGGYNEQFF
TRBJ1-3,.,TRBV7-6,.,TGTGCCAGCAGCTACGACGGAGACTCTGGAAACACCATATATTTT,CASSYDGDSGNTIYF
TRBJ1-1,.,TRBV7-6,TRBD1,TGTGCCAGCAGCTTAAAACAGGGGACGGTGAACACTGAAGCTTTCTTT,CASSLKQGTVNTEAFF
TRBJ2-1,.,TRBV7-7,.,TGTGCTAGCAGCTTAGGGGGCGGGGCCGGGAATGAGCAGTTCTTC,CASSLGGGAGNEQFF
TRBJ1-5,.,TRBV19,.,TGTGCCAGTACCAACAGGGTCATAACCATTAGCAATCAGCCCCAGCATTTT,CASTNRVITISNQPQHF
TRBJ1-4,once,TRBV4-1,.,TGCGCCAGCAGCCAAGAAGGCAGGGCAACTAATGAAAAACTGTTTTTT,CASSQEGRATNEKLFF
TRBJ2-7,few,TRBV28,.,TGTGCCAGCAGCACTCCCGGGAGGCAGTACTTC,CASSTPGRQYF
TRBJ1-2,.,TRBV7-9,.,TGTGCCAGCAGCCAGGACCCGGGGGGAGATGGCTACACCTTC,CASSQDPGGDGYTF